This entry lists 26 T cell receptor beta chains sequenced from one sample in a study of molecular identifiers for immune sequencing clone quantification. Via MiXCR, TCRdb re-called the PCR reads, giving one row per CDR3 protein. The sample consists of about 640,000 distinct CDR3 sequences, 15% to 20% of them appearing once. Sequenced material: naive CD8+ T cells from blood, with Jurkat cell RNA spiked in. As to subset: FACS-sorted CD8+CD4-CCR7+CD45RA+ naive T cells. These receptors were obtained from a human donor in good health. Some libraries in this study had Jurkat cell RNA spiked in.

This clonotype was seen more than once but under ten times. The chain is built from TRBV20-1 and TRBJ2-7, with TRBD2 matching over 9 bases. CDR1 DFQATT and CDR2 SNEGSKA come from the germline V gene (reference sequence). The CDR3 has 16 amino acids. V trimming: 0 bases; J trimming: 0 bases; junction bases outside the gene matches: 6. The CDR3 is CSARDPSGTTSYEQYF. The DNA for the CDR3 is TGCAGTGCTAGAGACCCTAGCGGGACAACCTCCTACGAGCAGTACTTC.

This clonotype was found many times. The chain carries TRBV19 and TRBJ2-6, with 7 bases identical to TRBD1. The CDR3 loop spans 19 amino acids. J lost 0 bases, V lost 6 bases, and 14 bases had no gene match. Germline CDR1 and CDR2: LNHDA and SQIVND (reference sequence). The CDR3 nucleotides read TGTGCCAGTAGCCAACCACGGGACAGATACCTCTCTGGGGCCAACGTCCTGACTTTC. Translation gives CASSQPRDRYLSGANVLTF.

This clonotype has a count of ten or more. The CDR3 DNA reads as TGTGCCAGCAGCTTCCACGGAGGGACAGGGTCCTACGAGCAGTACTTC. Its protein product is CASSFHGGTGSYEQYF. V and J are TRBV7-2 and TRBJ2-7; 9 bases fit TRBD1. This CDR3 spans 16 amino acids. V lost 3 bases, J lost 1 base, and 7 bases stayed unmatched. From germline, CDR1 is SGHTA and CDR2 FQGNSA.

Points on this clonotype: This may be a read error: a much more frequent sequence differs by one nucleotide. The chain links TRBV12-3 or TRBV12-4 to TRBJ2-5; 12 bases map to TRBD2. The CDR3 sequence is 15 residues long. V dropped 5 bases and J dropped 7; count of bases not matched to a gene: 8. The CDR3 spells CASSPSGGAYGTQYF. The CDR3 DNA reads TGTGCCAGCAGTCCTAGCGGGGGGGCCTATGGGACCCAGTACTTC.

This clonotype was counted many times. V is TRBV28 and J is TRBJ1-2; TRBD1 aligns across 7 bases. Trimming at V came to 6 bases and at J to 4 bases, leaving 8 bases not matched to a gene. Germline V gene data show CDR1 as MDHEN and CDR2 as SYDVKM. This CDR3 has 14 residues. CDR3 nucleotides: TGTGCCAGCAGCCTTCTTGACAGGGTCTATGGCTACACCTTC. It specifies CASSLLDRVYGYTF.

This clonotype was detected many times. The chain couples TRBV4-1 to TRBJ1-1, with TRBD1 as a possible D gene (6 bases). The CDR3 consists of 15 residues. Germline-derived CDR1 and CDR2 are MGHRA and YSYEKL. V was pared by 4 bases and J by 4 bases, with 16 bases between. The CDR3 DNA reads TGCGCCAGCAGCCTTAGACTTGGACAGACCACTGAAGCTTTCTTT. Translated: CASSLRLGQTTEAFF.

This clonotype turned up a few times. The chain couples TRBV11-2 to TRBJ2-5; 10 nucleotides match TRBD2. The CDR3 runs to 15 residues. CDR1 is SGHAT, CDR2 FQNNGV, per germline. J was trimmed by 4 bases and V by 3 bases; bases with no gene match: 5. CDR3 coding DNA: TGTGCCAGCAGCTTCGGGACTAGCGTAAGAGAGACCCAGTACTTC. Protein: CASSFGTSVRETQYF.

The sample holds a few counts of this clonotype. The gene calls are TRBV3-1 and TRBJ2-7; TRBD1 agrees at 7 bases. The CDR3 is made up of 16 amino acids. Trimming cost V 4 bases and J 4 bases; bases outside gene matches: 13. Germline CDR1 reads LGHDT; CDR2 reads YNNKEL (reference sequence). CDR3 sequence (DNA): TGTGCCAGCAGCCCAGCCGCCCGGGACAGCCTATACGAGCAGTACTTC. As protein: CASSPAARDSLYEQYF.

Points on this clonotype: With a much larger clone just one base away, this may be a read error. The chain joins TRBV10-2 to TRBJ2-5; D remains unclear. Trimming stripped 4 bases from V and 3 bases from J, with 9 bases between. CDR1 and CDR2 (germline): WSHSY, SAAADI. CDR3 size: 13 residues. Here the CDR3 DNA reads TGCGCCAGCAGTGGTTACAGAGAAGAGACCCAGTACTTC. It specifies CASSGYREETQYF.

This clonotype was counted ten times or more. The rearrangement links TRBV14 to TRBJ2-3, with 8 nucleotides matching TRBD2. J lost 0 bases, V lost 4 bases, and 9 bases had no gene match. The germline V gene has CDR1 SGHDN and CDR2 FVKESK. This CDR3 comprises 17 residues. In nucleotides, the CDR3 is TGTGCCAGCAGCCCTCTCCTACTAGCGGCTAGCACAGATACGCAGTATTTT. Residues: CASSPLLLAASTDTQYF.

Ten or more counts support this clonotype. J is TRBJ2-6 and V is TRBV7-6, with D maybe TRBD1 (5 bases). Trimming removed 1 base from V and 0 bases from J, with 16 bases in between. Germline loops: CDR1 SGHVS, CDR2 FNYEAQ. The CDR3 contains 19 residues. CDR3 residues: CASSLDAGFQYSGANVLTF. DNA for the CDR3: TGTGCCAGCAGCTTAGATGCAGGGTTTCAATACTCTGGGGCCAACGTCCTGACTTTC. The full variable domain, its missing parts supplied by reference TRBV7-6 and TRBJ2-6, is GAGVSQSPRYKVTKRGQDVALRCDPISGHVSLYWYRQALGQGPEFLTYFNYEAQQDKSGLPNDRFSAERPEGSISTLTIQRTEQRDSAMYRCASSLDAGFQYSGANVLTFGAGSRLTVL.

The chain recombines TRBV3-1 with TRBJ2-7, with D hard to call. V dropped 4 bases and J dropped 3 bases, with 19 bases sitting between them. Germline assignment: CDR1 LGHDT and CDR2 YNNKEL (reference sequence). The CDR3 spans 16 residues. The CDR3 nucleotides read TGTGCCAGCAGCCCACAACCGACCCAGTTCGGCTACGAGCAGTACTTC. It is translated as CASSPQPTQFGYEQYF.

The chain combines TRBV6-6 with TRBJ2-7; D ambiguous. The germline V gene encodes CDR1 MNHNY and CDR2 SVGAGI (reference sequence). V lost 2 bases and J lost 7, with 6 bases in between. The CDR3 has 11 residues. CDR3 DNA sequence: TGTGCCAGCAGTTACCCCGTGGAGCAGTACTTC. This translates into CASSYPVEQYF.

This clonotype was seen many times. V is TRBV9 and J is TRBJ2-5; TRBD1 is a possible D gene (6 bases). V was trimmed by 0 bases and J by 3 bases, leaving 9 bases between them. Germline V gene lookup returns CDR1 SGDLS and CDR2 YYNGEE. The CDR3 loop spans 14 amino acids. CDR3 protein: CASSVEGVEETQYF. CDR3 nucleotides: TGTGCCAGCAGCGTAGAGGGGGTGGAAGAGACCCAGTACTTC.

In its sample, this clonotype was seen many times. The chain has TRBV5-1 and TRBJ2-6, with TRBD1 identical over 8 bases. V lost 4 bases and J lost 3; bases outside the gene matches: 6. The length of the CDR3 is 16 residues. Per germline, CDR1 SGHRS and CDR2 YFSETQ. The CDR3 DNA reads TGCGCCAGCAGCGCAGGGGGCGCAAGTGGGGCCAACGTCCTGACTTTC. It translates to CASSAGGASGANVLTF.

The rearrangement links TRBV19 to TRBJ2-1, with 7 bases fitting TRBD2. The CDR3 runs to 14 residues. Germline V gene lookup returns CDR1 LNHDA and CDR2 SQIVND (reference sequence). The V and J ends lost 5 bases and 5 bases, in that order; junction bases with no gene match: 6. This CDR3 is CASSAGDWDNEQFF. DNA for the CDR3: TGTGCCAGTAGTGCGGGGGACTGGGACAATGAGCAGTTCTTC.

This clonotype was observed at least ten times. CDR3 in DNA: TGTGCCAGCAGCTTAGAGTACAGGGATTTTTACTTC. Protein: CASSLEYRDFYF. This chain connects TRBV7-9 to TRBJ2-7, with a tentative D call TRBD1 (6 bases). The germline V gene encodes CDR1 SEHNR and CDR2 FQNEAQ (reference sequence). This CDR3 comprises 12 residues. The ends were cut back, 1 base at V and 13 bases at J, with 14 bases in the middle. The full variable domain, in which reference TRBV7-9 and TRBJ2-7 provide the parts outside the CDR3, is DTGVSQNPRHKITKRGQNVTFRCDPISEHNRLYWYRQTLGQGPEFLTYFQNEAQLEKSRLLSDRFSAERPKGSFSTLEIQRTEQGDSAMYLCASSLEYRDFYFGPGTRLTVT.

As concerns this clonotype: Just one base apart from a much larger clone, this may be a read error. The rearrangement links TRBV28 to TRBJ2-2, with D perhaps matching TRBD1 (6 bases). The germline CDR1 and CDR2 sequences are MDHEN and SYDVKM. This CDR3 is 16 amino acids long. This chain's CDR3 is CASSLATGTNTGEPFF. The CDR3 DNA sequence: TGTGCCAGCAGTTTAGCCACCGGGACAAACACCGGGGAGCCGTTTTTT.

The sample holds many counts of this clonotype. V and J are TRBV6-1 and TRBJ2-7; D uncertain. V was pared by 8 bases and J by 2 bases, with 16 bases between. Germline CDR1 is MNHNS and CDR2 is SASEGT. CDR3 length: 14 amino acids. The CDR3 is CASDAGLGPYEQYF. CDR3 DNA sequence: TGTGCCAGCGACGCCGGTCTAGGGCCCTACGAGCAGTACTTC.

This clonotype was detected many times. The chain joins TRBV28 to TRBJ1-6, with D tentatively TRBD1 (6 bases). Germline assignment: CDR1 MDHEN and CDR2 SYDVKM. The V and J ends lost 1 base and 4 bases respectively, with 14 bases between them. The CDR3 spans 17 residues. In DNA, the CDR3 is TGTGCCAGCAGTTTATACAGGGAGCCATCATATAATTCACCCCTCCACTTT. The encoded protein is CASSLYREPSYNSPLHF.

This clonotype showed up many times. The chain links TRBV6-5 to TRBJ1-2; possible D gene TRBD1, 6 bases. CDR3 length: 14 amino acids. The V gene lost 6 bases and the J gene lost 2 bases, with 13 bases spanning the gap. Germline CDR1 is MNHEY and CDR2 is SVGAGI. The CDR3 sequence: CASRPEGQNYGYTF. Written as DNA, the CDR3 is TGTGCCAGCAGACCCGAAGGACAGAACTATGGCTACACCTTC.

Turning to this clonotype: The junction and the germline gene differ at one end; a read error may be behind it. The chain joins TRBV4-3 to TRBJ2-7; TRBD1 is a possible D gene (6 bases). This CDR3 is 14 amino acids long. Germline lookup yields CDR1 LGHNA and CDR2 YSLEER. As DNA, the CDR3 is TGCGCCAGCAACCAAGATCGGACAGCCTACGAGCAGTACTTC. Its translation: CASNQDRTAYEQYF.

At least ten counts were recorded for this clonotype. V is TRBV7-9 and J is TRBJ2-7; perhaps TRBD2 as D (5 bases). Germline CDR1 is SEHNR and CDR2 is FQNEAQ (reference sequence). The CDR3 spans 14 residues. The V gene lost 8 bases and the J gene lost 4 bases, with 18 bases spanning the gap. The CDR3 DNA is TGTGCCAGCCGAACGATAAGCGGTCGGTACGAGCAGTACTTC. This codes for CASRTISGRYEQYF.

The chain links TRBV12-3 or TRBV12-4 to TRBJ1-5; no definite D call. The CDR3 contains 14 residues. V was clipped by 7 bases and J by 4 bases, with 14 bases between them. CDR3 sequence: CASTLGRNNQPQHF. The DNA of the CDR3 is TGTGCCAGCACCCTCGGGCGGAATAATCAGCCCCAGCATTTT.

To note about this clonotype: A much larger clone is a single base away; this may be a read error. This chain joins TRBV7-9 and TRBJ2-2, with D tentatively TRBD2 (5 bases). The CDR3 loop spans 16 amino acids. Germline assignment: CDR1 SEHNR and CDR2 FQNEAQ (reference sequence). The CDR3 DNA sequence: TGTGCCAGCAGCTTAGCGCTGGGAACGAACACCGGGGAGCCGTTTTTT. As protein: CASSLALGTNTGEPFF.

The sample holds a few counts of this clonotype. Written as DNA, the CDR3 is TGCGCCAGCAGCCAAGATTGGGTAGTTCACTCCTACAATGAGCAGTTCTTC. As protein: CASSQDWVVHSYNEQFF. The chain couples TRBV4-3 to TRBJ2-1; D uncertain. Germline V lookup: CDR1 LGHNA, CDR2 YSLEER. This CDR3 region has 17 residues. The ends were cut back, 0 bases at V and 0 bases at J, with 12 bases in the middle.